Given below is one T cell receptor (beta chain) in context. Trimming removed 5 bases from V and 1 base from J; junction bases left unmatched: 10. The CDR3 is 15 amino acids. Germline CDR1 SQVTM, CDR2 ANQGSEA. This sample is drawn from a study of blood T cell repertoires in COVID-19. Study-level background: Collection of acute and convalescent COVID-19 samples took place in the United States, Italy and Spain. From T cells, B-cell-depleted T cells, or PBMCs came the material, which was cDNA or gDNA.

In the original workflow: Using reference gene primer amplification, nucleated cell counts were estimated. Profiling relied on immunoSEQ multiplex PCR, and the TCRdb table lists in-frame clones only, not all of them. V, J and clone size derive from that table, while D and trimming were established from the DNA sequence. Of approximately 45,000 clones in the sample, 90% were seen once. The receptor comes from a man aged 65 to 79 with acute or convalescent COVID-19. Material: peripheral blood. This chain connects TRBV29-1 to TRBJ1-1; 7 nucleotides line up with TRBD1. This chain's CDR3 is CSVRPGQLQNTEAFF. For the CDR3, the DNA is TGCAGCGTTAGACCGGGACAGCTACAGAACACTGAAGCTTTCTTT.